This TCR beta chain derives from a study of molecular identifiers for immune sequencing clone quantification. Study background: Four of five RNA aliquots from around 18,000 or 91,000 naive CD8 T cells were sequenced.

This clonotype was detected ten times or more. What it binds is not known. Broader study findings: In naive cells, under 1% of molecules belonged to clones above 20 RNA copies, against over 97% in effector cells.

TCR libraries were built in bulk with a published protocol and specific TCR primers. TCRdb re-derived calls from the PCR reads in MiXCR, one entry per CDR3 protein. This sample has 85,000 to 90,000 distinct CDR3 sequences, with over 15% found just once. J was trimmed by 5 bases and V by 5 bases; bases with no gene match: 7. The germline V gene encodes CDR1 SGHTA and CDR2 FQGNSA. The CDR3 is 15 amino acids. J is TRBJ2-5 and V is TRBV7-2; 11 bases fit TRBD2. This TCR derives from a human donor in good health. Some libraries in this study had Jurkat cell RNA spiked in. Sequenced input: naive CD8+ T cells from blood, with Jurkat cell RNA spiked in. Sample subset: FACS-sorted CD8+CD4-CCR7+CD45RA+ naive T cells. The CDR3: CASSRSGGALETQYF. The CDR3 DNA reads as TGTGCCAGCAGCCGTAGCGGGGGGGCCCTCGAGACCCAGTACTTC.